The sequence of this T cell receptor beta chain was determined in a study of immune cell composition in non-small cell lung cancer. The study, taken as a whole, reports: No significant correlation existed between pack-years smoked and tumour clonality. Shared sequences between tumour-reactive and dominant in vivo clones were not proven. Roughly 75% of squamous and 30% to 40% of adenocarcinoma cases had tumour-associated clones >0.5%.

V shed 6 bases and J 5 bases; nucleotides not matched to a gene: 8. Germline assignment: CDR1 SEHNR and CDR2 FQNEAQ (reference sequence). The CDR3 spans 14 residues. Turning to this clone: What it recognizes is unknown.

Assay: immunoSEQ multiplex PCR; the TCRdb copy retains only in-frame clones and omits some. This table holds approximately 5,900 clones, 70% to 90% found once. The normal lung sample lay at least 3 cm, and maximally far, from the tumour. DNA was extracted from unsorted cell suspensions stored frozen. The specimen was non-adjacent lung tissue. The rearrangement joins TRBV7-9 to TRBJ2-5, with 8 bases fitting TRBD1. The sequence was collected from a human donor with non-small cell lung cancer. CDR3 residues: CASSLTGDAETQYF. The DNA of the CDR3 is TGTGCCAGCAGTCTGACAGGGGATGCGGAGACCCAGTACTTC.